This T cell receptor (beta chain) was obtained from a study of shared clonotypes between healthy human individuals. Findings and limits, study-wide: Generally, naive subsets (rather than memory subsets) showed larger estimated richness.

The assay was run at deep level. Genomic DNA (from each subset) was split evenly across several immunoSEQ plates. This table comes from immunoSEQ multiplex PCR, and its TCRdb copy is limited to in-frame clones, with some not included. The sample lists around 1.6 million clones; 98% were seen once. The count of this clone is one. Its cognate antigen is unknown. CDR1 is ENHRY, CDR2 SYGVKD, per germline. The CDR3 runs to 11 residues. V trimming: 9 bases; J trimming: 6 bases; junction bases outside the gene matches: 5. The chain couples TRBV10-3 to TRBJ2-7; 7 bases agree with TRBD1. The receptor was derived from a man aged 30 to 45 in good health. The sequenced sample was naive CD4+ T cells sorted from blood. Indicated subset: CD45RA+ positively selected. The CDR3 loop reads CAIQGTFEQYF. In DNA, the CDR3 is TGTGCCATACAGGGGACCTTCGAGCAGTACTTC.